The present TCR beta chain was sequenced within a study of blood T cell repertoires in COVID-19. Per the authors' pipeline: How many nucleated cells were present was estimated from reference gene primer amplification. TCRdb keeps only in-frame clones here, not all; method: immunoSEQ multiplex PCR. The V and J calls and clone size come from that table; D and trimming were worked out from the DNA. The sample gives 40,000 to 45,000 clones, roughly 92% of which show up once; around 0.34% is in the top ten. The CDR3 is 14 amino acids. From germline, CDR1 is MGHDK and CDR2 SYGVNS. Trimming cost V 6 bases and J 4 bases; bases outside gene matches: 6.

This sequence was found in a man aged 50 to 59 with COVID-19, enrolled during active disease. The chain uses TRBV25-1 and TRBJ2-3; 8 bases match TRBD2. Material for sequencing was peripheral blood. For the CDR3, the DNA is TGTGCCAGCAGCACGGGGGGGTATGCAGATACGCAGTATTTT. Its translation: CASSTGGYADTQYF.